The 27 T cell receptor beta chains in this list originate from one sample, sequenced in a study of early T cells in non-severe SARS-CoV-2 infection. TCRdb reprocessed the 5' RACE reads via MiXCR and lists one record per CDR3 protein. The sample carries roughly 29,000 distinct CDR3 sequences, about 4.6% recorded once. Sample: whole blood. Receptor source: an adult who was a healthcare worker with PCR-confirmed SARS-CoV-2 infection or an uninfected control (not recorded which).

V is TRBV15 and J is TRBJ1-4, with TRBD1 matching over 7 bases. This CDR3 has 17 residues. Germline V gene data show CDR1 as LNHNV and CDR2 as YYDKDF (reference sequence). Losses at the gene ends were 8 bases for V and 0 bases for J; bases not matched to a gene: 12. CDR3: CATAGRGVRATNEKLFF. CDR3 DNA sequence: TGTGCCACCGCAGGCAGGGGGGTTCGTGCAACTAATGAAAAACTGTTTTTT.

The CDR3 sequence: CASSLYGGSGRTEAFF. CDR3 sequence (DNA): TGCGCCAGCAGCTTGTATGGGGGCTCCGGCCGAACTGAAGCTTTCTTT. This chain uses TRBV5-1 with TRBJ1-1; the D gene is possibly TRBD1 (6 bases). This CDR3 comprises 16 residues. Germline CDR1 and CDR2: SGHRS and YFSETQ. Trimming removed 1 base at V and 5 bases at J, with 18 bases between.

There are many counts of this clonotype. This rearrangement joins TRBV5-1 to TRBJ1-1; 10 bases align to TRBD1. The CDR3 covers 17 residues. Trimming took 4 bases from V and 9 from J; bases not matched to a gene: 18. Germline V lookup: CDR1 SGHRS, CDR2 YFSETQ. The CDR3 bases are TGCGCCAGCAGCCCGTCTACTGCCCCCGGACAGGGGGGAAAAGCTTTCTTT. Its protein product is CASSPSTAPGQGGKAFF.

This clonotype was seen repeatedly, ten times or more. The V gene is TRBV3-1, the J gene TRBJ2-2; 9 bases are shared with TRBD1. V trimming: 3 bases; J trimming: 7 bases; junction bases outside the gene matches: 6. Germline V gene data show CDR1 as LGHDT and CDR2 as YNNKEL (reference sequence). This CDR3 is 15 amino acids long. The CDR3 nucleotides read TGTGCCAGCAGCCAGCCCACAGGGGGCTACGGGGAGCTGTTTTTT. Its protein is CASSQPTGGYGELFF. Combining the CDR3 with reference TRBV3-1 and TRBJ2-2 gives the whole variable domain DTAVSQTPKYLVTQMGNDKSIKCEQNLGHDTMYWYKQDSKKFLKIMFSYNNKELIINETVPNRFSPKSPDKAHLNLHINSLELGDSAVYFCASSQPTGGYGELFFGEGSRLTVL.

This clonotype was found a few times. CDR3 residues: CASSPRTSGNEQYF. The CDR3 bases are TGTGCTAGTTCCCCCCGGACTAGCGGGAACGAGCAGTACTTC. The chain joins TRBV12-5 to TRBJ2-7, with TRBD2 identical over 12 bases. CDR1 and CDR2 from the germline V gene are LGHNT and FRNRAP. The CDR3 length is 14 residues. The junction had 7 bases not matched to a gene; V was cut back by 8 bases and J by 5 bases.

This clonotype occurred many times. The chain recombines TRBV7-2 with TRBJ2-7; maybe TRBD2 (5 bases). Germline CDR1 SGHTA, CDR2 FQGNSA. CDR3 size: 13 residues. Between the trimmed V and J ends, which lost 5 bases and 2 bases, there was a span of 10 bases. In DNA form, the CDR3 reads TGTGCCAGCAGCACGAGGGCCACCTACGAGCAGTACTTC. It codes for CASSTRATYEQYF.

This clonotype occurred many times. The chain links TRBV2 to TRBJ1-5, with D perhaps matching TRBD1 (6 bases). Germline CDR1 and CDR2: SNHLY and FYNNEI. V lost 7 bases and J 3 bases, leaving 10 bases between the germline ends. The CDR3 contains 13 residues. The CDR3 bases are TGTGCCAGCACCCAGGGGTTCAATCAGCCCCAGCATTTT. This codes for CASTQGFNQPQHF.

This clonotype was counted many times. This sequence joins TRBV20-1 and TRBJ2-1; 12 bases map to TRBD2. Losses at the gene ends were 3 bases for V and 2 bases for J; bases not matched to a gene: 5. In germline, CDR1 is DFQATT, CDR2 SNEGSKA (reference sequence). The CDR3 covers 16 residues. CDR3 residues: CSARRLAGDAYNEQFF. In nucleotides, the CDR3 is TGCAGTGCTAGGCGACTAGCGGGAGATGCCTACAATGAGCAGTTCTTC.

The sample holds a few counts of this clonotype. This chain uses TRBV10-2 with TRBJ1-1; a possible D gene is TRBD1 (5 bases). Germline-derived CDR1 and CDR2 are WSHSY and SAAADI. The CDR3 consists of 13 residues. V was clipped by 9 bases and J by 0 bases, with 11 bases between them. The CDR3 spells CASLQDLNTEAFF. Here the CDR3 DNA reads TGCGCCAGTTTACAGGACTTGAACACTGAAGCTTTCTTT.

J is TRBJ1-5 and V is TRBV30; D perhaps matches TRBD1 (6 bases). The V gene lost 8 bases and the J gene lost 3 bases, with 11 bases spanning the gap. The CDR3 is made up of 12 amino acids. Germline CDR1 is GTSNPN and CDR2 is SVGIG (reference sequence). CDR3 sequence (DNA): TGTGCCACTGGACAGCCCAATCAGCCCCAGCATTTT. It translates to CATGQPNQPQHF.

Judged by abundance, this clonotype is medium-sized. The chain links TRBV7-3 to TRBJ1-3; D is unresolved. The germline gives CDR1 SGHTA, CDR2 FQGTGA. Between the trimmed V and J ends, which lost 2 bases and 0 bases, there was a span of 8 bases. The CDR3 is 15 amino acids. This CDR3 reads CASSLLRSSGNTIYF. DNA for the CDR3: TGTGCCAGCAGCTTACTACGAAGCTCTGGAAACACCATATATTTT.

This clonotype was recorded at least ten times. The rearrangement links TRBV19 to TRBJ1-5; no definite D call. This CDR3 has 16 residues. CDR1 and CDR2 from the germline V gene are LNHDA and SQIVND (reference sequence). V was clipped by 8 bases and J by 4 bases, with 21 bases between them. CDR3 DNA: TGTGCCAGTTTACCTATCGCTTACGGGGATAATCAGCCCCAGCATTTT. Translating gives CASLPIAYGDNQPQHF.

This clonotype occurred many times. The rearrangement links TRBV6-2 or TRBV6-3 to TRBJ2-4, with no clear D. CDR1 and CDR2 (germline): MNHEY, SVGEGT. This CDR3 contains 15 residues. V lost 4 bases and J 1 base, leaving 11 bases between the germline ends. CDR3 sequence (DNA): TGTGCCAGCAGTTTCTCGACGGTCGCCAAAAACATTCAGTACTTC. This sequence encodes CASSFSTVAKNIQYF.

This clonotype was picked up a small number of times. J is TRBJ2-7 and V is TRBV7-2; no clear D gene. The CDR3 totals 14 residues. Germline assignment: CDR1 SGHTA and CDR2 FQGNSA. V lost 5 bases and J 6 bases, leaving 17 bases between the germline ends. The CDR3 DNA reads TGTGCCAGCAGCCCGTCGAGTGGTAGGGTCGAGCAGTACTTC. It codes for CASSPSSGRVEQYF.

This clonotype was observed many times. The chain joins TRBV2 to TRBJ2-3; D may be TRBD2 (7 bases). Trimming took off 9 bases at V and 5 bases at J, with 15 bases between the two ends. The CDR3 runs to 13 residues. From germline, CDR1 is SNHLY and CDR2 FYNNEI. CDR3: CASSRGGRDTQYF. Here the CDR3 DNA reads TGTGCCAGTTCGAGGGGGGGCAGAGATACGCAGTATTTT.

This clonotype was seen a handful of times. J is TRBJ2-1 and V is TRBV7-9; D is tentatively TRBD1 or TRBD2 (6 bases each). The CDR3 is 13 amino acids. Germline V CDR1 and CDR2: SEHNR, FQNEAQ (reference sequence). V lost 5 bases to trimming and J lost 7 bases, with 12 bases between them. CDR3 amino acids: CASSDRGPNEQFF. The CDR3 DNA is TGTGCCAGCAGCGACCGGGGGCCTAATGAGCAGTTCTTC.

This clonotype was detected many times. This chain uses TRBV12-3 or TRBV12-4 with TRBJ2-1, with unresolved D. The CDR3 has 13 amino acids. V lost 6 bases and J lost 6, with 12 bases in between. The CDR3 loop is CASSPGRTNEQFF. DNA of the CDR3: TGTGCCAGCAGCCCTGGACGGACCAATGAGCAGTTCTTC.

The J gene is TRBJ2-3, the V gene TRBV2; 8 nucleotides match TRBD1. Germline loops: CDR1 SNHLY, CDR2 FYNNEI. The trim removed 6 bases at V and 4 bases at J, leaving 9 bases unmatched. The CDR3 is 15 amino acids. CDR3 region: CASSDRGVDADTQYF. The CDR3 DNA reads as TGTGCCAGCAGCGACAGGGGAGTAGACGCAGATACGCAGTATTTT.

This clonotype was detected only a few times. The rearrangement uses TRBV29-1 and TRBJ2-3; D could derive from TRBD1 or TRBD2 (5 bases each). Trimming stripped 2 bases from V and 1 base from J, with 10 bases between. Germline-derived CDR1 and CDR2 are SQVTM and ANQGSEA. The CDR3 has 14 residues. The CDR3 DNA sequence: TGCAGCGTTGAACACGGGACCGGCACAGATACGCAGTATTTT. Translated, it gives CSVEHGTGTDTQYF.

This clonotype came up a few times. The chain joins TRBV28 to TRBJ1-1; perhaps TRBD1 as D (5 bases). The CDR3 has 15 amino acids. Trimming removed 8 bases at V and 0 bases at J, with 16 bases between. Germline lookup yields CDR1 MDHEN and CDR2 SYDVKM. In DNA form, the CDR3 reads TGTGCCAGCCCCCCGGCGTTACAGGTGAACACTGAAGCTTTCTTT. It translates to CASPPALQVNTEAFF.

This clonotype has a count of ten or more. This chain uses TRBV19 with TRBJ1-2; TRBD1 agrees at 8 bases. The CDR3 extends over 12 amino acids. V shed 10 bases and J 3 bases; nucleotides not matched to a gene: 4. The germline CDR1 and CDR2 sequences are LNHDA and SQIVND (reference sequence). The CDR3 is CATKTGDYGYTF. In DNA form, the CDR3 reads TGTGCCACCAAGACAGGGGACTATGGCTACACCTTC.

This clonotype was detected only a few times. The V call is TRBV5-1, the J call TRBJ2-3, with TRBD2 identical over 8 bases. Unmatched junction bases numbered 5, after V lost 4 bases and J lost 1 base. Germline V CDR1 and CDR2: SGHRS, YFSETQ. The CDR3 consists of 15 residues. DNA for the CDR3: TGCGCCAGCAGCGGGCGGGAGGACCGCACAGATACGCAGTATTTT. This gives the protein CASSGREDRTDTQYF.

In its sample, this clonotype was seen many times. This sequence joins TRBV6-1 and TRBJ1-4, with D hard to call. Trimming shortened V by 5 bases and J by 4 bases, and 20 bases separated the two germline ends. CDR1 is MNHNS and CDR2 is SASEGT in the germline V gene. This CDR3 region has 17 residues. The CDR3 loop is CASSPYFGSAGNEKLFF. For the CDR3, the DNA is TGTGCCAGCAGTCCTTATTTCGGGAGCGCGGGTAATGAAAAACTGTTTTTT.

This clonotype was detected a few times. The chain recombines TRBV6-1 with TRBJ1-6; D is ambiguous. Germline-derived CDR1 and CDR2 are MNHNS and SASEGT. V was cut by 3 bases and J by 10 bases, with 13 bases left in between. This CDR3 is built from 14 residues. Here the CDR3 reads CASSDNSQESPLHF. In nucleotides, the CDR3 is TGTGCCAGCAGTGATAACAGCCAAGAGTCACCCCTCCACTTT.

This chain uses TRBV20-1 with TRBJ2-7; D may be TRBD1 or TRBD2 (5 bases each). The germline V gene encodes CDR1 DFQATT and CDR2 SNEGSKA (reference sequence). Trimming cost V 5 bases and J 7 bases, with 18 bases left between them. The CDR3 has 13 residues. The CDR3 region is CSAEGQALGEQYF. CDR3 sequence (DNA): TGCAGTGCTGAGGGGCAGGCGTTGGGGGAGCAGTACTTC.

This clonotype was picked up many times. The V and J genes are TRBV19 and TRBJ2-7; the D call may be TRBD1 or TRBD2 (5 bases each). The V and J ends lost 8 bases and 1 base respectively, with 12 bases between them. Germline loops: CDR1 LNHDA, CDR2 SQIVND (reference sequence). This CDR3 is 13 amino acids long. The CDR3 region is CASRRDGSYEQYF. CDR3 DNA sequence: TGTGCCAGTCGACGGGACGGTTCCTACGAGCAGTACTTC.

In its sample, this clonotype was seen many times. The chain links TRBV19 to TRBJ2-6; 7 bases are shared with TRBD1. Trimming cost V 6 bases and J 4 bases; bases outside gene matches: 12. There are 17 residues in the CDR3. CDR1 is LNHDA and CDR2 is SQIVND in the germline V gene (reference sequence). CDR3 protein: CASSNRGILPGANVLTF. The CDR3 DNA sequence: TGTGCCAGTAGCAACAGGGGAATTCTCCCCGGGGCCAACGTCCTGACTTTC.